The next 22 T cell receptor beta chains were all read from a single sample in a study of blood T cell repertoires in COVID-19 (dated by TCRdb to between 2020 and 2021). The library was made by the immunoSEQ multiplex PCR assay. TCRdb retrieved this table from immuneACCESS and kept in-frame rearrangements only. Not all clones are present; in checked studies, unresolved V genes account for under half, and no reason is known for the remainder. Within this sample are 15,000 to 20,000 clones, with 70% to 90% of them counted one time only. The top ten clones comprise around 48% of the sample. The specimen sequenced was peripheral blood. These receptor sequences come from a human donor in a cohort sampled during active COVID-19.

The V call is TRBV6-2 or TRBV6-3, the J call TRBJ2-6; tentative D call: TRBD1 (6 bases). CDR3 length equals 18 residues. Trimming removed 2 bases at V and 1 base at J, with 15 bases between. Germline CDR1 is MNHEY and CDR2 is SVGEGT. Here the CDR3 DNA reads TGTGCCAGCAGTTACGAGGGGGTGGGTTTTTCTGGGGCCAACGTCCTGACTTTC. Translating it yields CASSYEGVGFSGANVLTF.

V usage is TRBV9 and J usage is TRBJ1-5; maybe TRBD1 (5 bases). Germline CDR1 is SGDLS and CDR2 is YYNGEE. V was trimmed by 4 bases and J by 9 bases, leaving 14 bases between them. CDR3 length: 13 residues. CDR3 residues: CASSLGGGGPQHF. The CDR3 nucleotides read TGTGCCAGCAGCTTGGGCGGGGGAGGGCCCCAGCATTTT.

The J gene is TRBJ2-3, the V gene TRBV11-2, with 14 bases that match TRBD2. V was pared by 4 bases and J by 1 base, with 1 base of the junction left unmatched. The CDR3 is made up of 16 amino acids. CDR1 SGHAT and CDR2 FQNNGV come from the germline V gene. The CDR3, as DNA: TGTGCCAGCAGCTCGGGACTAGCGGGGGGCACAGATACGCAGTATTTT. Residues: CASSSGLAGGTDTQYF.

The rearrangement joins TRBV19 to TRBJ2-3, with 8 bases that match TRBD1. The germline V gene encodes CDR1 LNHDA and CDR2 SQIVND (reference sequence). This CDR3 contains 15 residues. Losses at the gene ends were 4 bases for V and 0 bases for J; bases not matched to a gene: 3. The CDR3: CASSRTGPSTDTQYF. As DNA, the CDR3 is TGTGCCAGTAGTAGGACAGGGCCTAGCACAGATACGCAGTATTTT.

This sequence joins TRBV18 and TRBJ1-2, with a weak D call TRBD1 (5 bases). The CDR3 length is 14 residues. Germline loops: CDR1 KGHSH, CDR2 LQKENI. Deletions cut 2 bases from V and 3 bases from J, with 10 bases between. The DNA for the CDR3 is TGTGCCAGCTCACCATCCGGGACTGACTATGGCTACACCTTC. This codes for CASSPSGTDYGYTF.

The table lists this clone with a count of one. The chain employs TRBV7-3 and TRBJ1-3, with 7 bases that match TRBD1. Trimming removed 2 bases from V and 1 base from J; junction bases left unmatched: 5. The CDR3 sequence is 16 residues long. Germline CDR1 SGHTA, CDR2 FQGTGA. The CDR3 spells CASSLGDRESGNTIYF. The CDR3 DNA follows: TGTGCCAGCAGCTTAGGGGACAGAGAATCTGGAAACACCATATATTTT.

The chain employs TRBV6-1 and TRBJ1-3, with TRBD1 as a possible D gene (5 bases). Trimming shortened V by 0 bases and J by 0 bases, and 6 bases separated the two germline ends. The CDR3 is 15 amino acids. Looked up from germline, CDR1 is MNHNS and CDR2 is SASEGT. CDR3 sequence reads: CASSEADNSGNTIYF. The CDR3 DNA is TGTGCCAGCAGTGAAGCGGACAACTCTGGAAACACCATATATTTT.

This clone showed up just once. This chain links TRBV30 with TRBJ1-2; D remains ambiguous. V lost 2 bases to trimming and J lost 3 bases, with 19 bases between them. The CDR3 contains 16 residues. Germline V lookup: CDR1 GTSNPN, CDR2 SVGIG (reference sequence). DNA of the CDR3: TGTGCCTGGAGTCCTCCCTGGGTAGCCTTAGACTATGGCTACACCTTC. Protein: CAWSPPWVALDYGYTF.

The chain recombines TRBV7-3 with TRBJ2-3; no clear D. The CDR3 has 15 amino acids. V gave up 0 bases and J gave up 2 bases, with 9 bases separating them. Looked up from germline, CDR1 is SGHTA and CDR2 is FQGTGA. CDR3 loop: CASSLTSFVTDTQYF. CDR3 nucleotide sequence: TGTGCCAGCAGCTTAACTAGCTTCGTCACAGATACGCAGTATTTT.

The chain couples TRBV6-5 to TRBJ1-2, with unresolved D. Per germline, CDR1 MNHEY and CDR2 SVGAGI. The V end was cut by 0 bases, the J end by 6 bases, with 17 bases between. The CDR3 sequence is 16 residues long. CDR3 sequence: CASSYSNQDRRHGYTF. The CDR3 nucleotides are TGTGCCAGCAGTTACTCGAACCAGGACCGGAGGCATGGCTACACCTTC.

The rearrangement joins TRBV6-5 to TRBJ2-3; the D gene is possibly TRBD1 (6 bases). The CDR3 loop spans 14 amino acids. CDR1 and CDR2 (germline): MNHEY, SVGAGI. Trimming left V 6 bases short and J 4 bases short, with 14 bases between. CDR3 residues: CASSPVGAADTQYF. The CDR3 DNA is TGTGCCAGCAGCCCGGTGGGGGCCGCAGATACGCAGTATTTT.

V and J are TRBV7-8 and TRBJ1-1, with TRBD1 identical over 9 bases. The CDR3 is made up of 15 amino acids. The V and J ends lost 5 bases and 3 bases, in that order; junction bases with no gene match: 7. Germline CDR1 is SGHVS and CDR2 is FQNEAQ. The CDR3 spells CASSVDRGGYTEAFF. CDR3 nucleotides: TGTGCCAGCAGCGTGGACAGGGGAGGATACACTGAAGCTTTCTTT.

The gene calls are TRBV13 and TRBJ1-2, with 8 bases matching TRBD1. In germline, CDR1 is PRHDT, CDR2 FYEKMQ (reference sequence). V dropped 0 bases and J dropped 9; count of bases not matched to a gene: 9. This CDR3 region has 15 residues. CDR3 coding DNA: TGTGCCAGCAGCTTAGGACCACAGGGGGTTAGGAGCTACACCTTC. Protein: CASSLGPQGVRSYTF.

V is TRBV25-1 and J is TRBJ2-7; D possibly corresponds to TRBD1 (5 bases). CDR1 MGHDK and CDR2 SYGVNS come from the germline V gene. This CDR3 is built from 16 residues. The V end lost 1 base, the J end lost 4 bases, and 17 bases lay between the germline ends. Here the CDR3 reads CASSEFSGAPPYEQYF. The DNA of the CDR3 is TGTGCCAGCAGTGAATTTAGTGGGGCGCCTCCATACGAGCAGTACTTC.

The chain is built from TRBV7-8 and TRBJ2-3; 8 nucleotides match TRBD2. This CDR3 spans 17 amino acids. The J segment lost 0 bases and the V segment lost 4 bases, leaving 9 bases of the junction unmatched. Per the germline V gene, CDR1 is SGHVS and CDR2 is FQNEAQ. Here the CDR3 DNA reads TGTGCCAGCAGCTACCGCCGGACTAGCCCCAGCACAGATACGCAGTATTTT. Its translation is CASSYRRTSPSTDTQYF.

As for this clone: A junction boundary mismatches the germline segment, possibly from a read error. The J gene is TRBJ2-7, the V gene TRBV4-2, with a tentative D call TRBD2 (5 bases). The V gene's germline CDR1 is LGHNA and CDR2 YNFKEQ. The CDR3 has 13 residues. CDR3 in DNA: TGTGCCACCAGCGGTACTACCTCTCGCGAGCAGTACTTC. It is translated as CATSGTTSREQYF.

This chain joins TRBV2 and TRBJ1-5; no clear D gene. The CDR3 contains 14 residues. From germline, CDR1 is SNHLY and CDR2 FYNNEI. V gave up 5 bases and J gave up 0 bases, with 8 bases separating them. CDR3 nucleotides: TGTGCCAGCAGTAACAGTTATAGCAATCAGCCCCAGCATTTT. It translates to CASSNSYSNQPQHF.

The rearrangement links TRBV7-6 to TRBJ1-2; 12 nucleotides agree with TRBD1. Germline V lookup: CDR1 SGHVS, CDR2 FNYEAQ. The CDR3 sequence is 16 residues long. J gave up 8 bases and V 5 bases, and 12 bases lay outside the gene matches. CDR3 DNA: TGTGCCAGCAGCGCCCTTCCGGGACAGGGGGCAAAGGGCTACACCTTC. Translated: CASSALPGQGAKGYTF. Together with reference TRBV7-6 and TRBJ1-2, the CDR3 gives the full variable domain: GAGVSQSPRYKVTKRGQDVALRCDPISGHVSLYWYRQALGQGPEFLTYFNYEAQQDKSGLPNDRFSAERPEGSISTLTIQRTEQRDSAMYRCASSALPGQGAKGYTFGSGTRLTVV.

The chain employs TRBV2 and TRBJ1-2, with D uncertain. The CDR3 extends over 8 amino acids. Germline CDR1 reads SNHLY; CDR2 reads FYNNEI. V lost 8 bases and J lost 8, with 3 bases in between. The CDR3 loop reads CASRGYTF. The CDR3 coding sequence is TGTGCCAGCCGGGGCTACACCTTC. The full variable domain, completed using reference TRBV2 and TRBJ1-2, is EPEVTQTPSHQVTQMGQEVILRCVPISNHLYFYWYRQILGQKVEFLVSFYNNEISEKSEIFDDQFSVERPDGSNFTLKIRSTKLEDSAMYFCASRGYTFGSGTRLTVV.

The chain uses TRBV21-1 and TRBJ1-2. TRBV21-1 is classified as a pseudogene. The CDR3 totals 15 residues. Here the CDR3 DNA reads TGTGCCAGCAGCTTACGGAGGACGTCCAACTATGGCTACACCTTC. This sequence encodes CASSLRRTSNYGYTF.

The chain employs TRBV10-1 and TRBJ2-5, with 9 bases aligning to TRBD2. Per the germline V gene, CDR1 is WNHNN and CDR2 is SYGVQD (reference sequence). CDR3 length: 16 residues. With 6 bases clipped from V and 4 bases from J, the junction kept 12 bases outside the gene matches. CDR3 protein: CASSPGGSGGRETQYF. The CDR3 DNA reads as TGCGCCAGCAGCCCCGGGGGGAGCGGGGGGCGAGAGACCCAGTACTTC.

V is TRBV3-1 (or the pseudogene TRBV3-2) and J is TRBJ2-3; weak D call: TRBD2 (7 bases). Germline-derived CDR1 and CDR2 are LGHDT and YNNKEL (reference sequence). This CDR3 is built from 16 residues. Trimming removed 4 bases at V and 5 bases at J, with 19 bases between. CDR3 sequence reads: CASSPSMGGAGDTQYF. In DNA, the CDR3 is TGTGCCAGCAGCCCTTCAATGGGGGGGGCGGGAGATACGCAGTATTTT.